This T cell receptor (beta chain) stems from a study of OX40 agonist ivuxolimab in advanced cancers. Produced via immunoSEQ multiplex PCR; TCRdb's table is partial and in-frame only. Among 45,000 to 65,000 clones listed, approximately 84% were seen once. Germline CDR1 is SGHNT and CDR2 is YENEEA. V shed 5 bases, J shed 4 bases, and the junction held 8 bases outside the gene matches. The CDR3 spans 15 residues. This clone appeared once. The sequenced sample was CD4+ or CD8+ T cells sorted from blood, obtained in a trial of the OX40 agonist ivuxolimab. V usage is TRBV11-3 and J usage is TRBJ2-5; 9 nucleotides match TRBD2. This TCR was sampled from an adult with an advanced solid tumor such as melanoma, head and neck, liver or kidney cancer. The CDR3 region has the DNA TGTGCCAGCAGCCGGGGGCGGGAGGGCTTAGAGACCCAGTACTTC. Translation gives CASSRGREGLETQYF.